The next 7 T cell receptor beta chains were all read from a single sample in a study of T cells in Graves' hyperthyroidism and ophthalmopathy. TCR beta CDR3 regions were amplified from RNA. First-round RT-PCR with HTBI primers amplified the TCR CDR3 region. MiXCR, run by TCRdb on the multiplex PCR reads, gives a single entry per CDR3 protein. The table includes some 700,000 distinct CDR3 sequences, around a sixth detected once. Sequenced input: blood. Receptors were obtained from a man between 45 and 60 years old with Graves' hyperthyroidism.

A note on this clonotype: A much larger clonotype is one base distant, so this may be a read error. The chain carries TRBV30 and TRBJ2-5; the match to TRBD1 covers 7 bases. J gave up 1 base and V 2 bases, and 7 bases lay outside the gene matches. Germline CDR1 and CDR2: GTSNPN and SVGIG (reference sequence). The CDR3 runs 15 residues. The CDR3 protein is CAWSQQGRGQETQYF. The CDR3 DNA follows: TGTGCCTGGAGTCAACAGGGGAGAGGCCAAGAGACCCAGTACTTC.

The genes are TRBV28 and TRBJ2-7, with D possibly TRBD1 on 6 matching bases. The V gene lost 5 bases and the J gene lost 2 bases, with 16 bases spanning the gap. The CDR3 is 15 residues long. Per germline, CDR1 MDHEN and CDR2 SYDVKM. This CDR3 is CASSGWLTGAYEQYF. The CDR3 DNA follows: TGTGCCAGCAGTGGTTGGTTGACAGGAGCCTACGAGCAGTACTTC. Full variable domain (outside the CDR3, taken from reference TRBV28 and TRBJ2-7): DVKVTQSSRYLVKRTGEKVFLECVQDMDHENMFWYRQDPGLGLRLIYFSYDVKMKEKGDIPEGYSVSREKKERFSLILESASTNQTSMYLCASSGWLTGAYEQYFGPGTRLTVT.

In its sample, this clonotype was seen many times. The rearrangement links TRBV30 to TRBJ1-1; 7 nucleotides match TRBD1. V was clipped by 2 bases and J by 5 bases; unmatched bases: 5. Germline V gene lookup returns CDR1 GTSNPN and CDR2 SVGIG (reference sequence). The CDR3 consists of 13 residues. CDR3 bases: TGTGCCTGGAGTCGGGCAGGGGGAACTGAAGCTTTCTTT. It encodes CAWSRAGGTEAFF.

This clonotype has only a few counts. The chain recombines TRBV28 with TRBJ2-5; 12 bases match TRBD2. The CDR3 consists of 16 residues. Germline V lookup: CDR1 MDHEN, CDR2 SYDVKM. Trimming at V came to 10 bases and at J to 6 bases, leaving 15 bases not matched to a gene. The DNA of the CDR3 is TGTGCCATACTCGGACGACTAGCGGGAGCTCCGAAGACCCAGTACTTC. This sequence encodes CAILGRLAGAPKTQYF.

This clonotype has just one count. V is TRBV28 and J is TRBJ2-7, with 8 bases matching TRBD2. Per the germline V gene, CDR1 is MDHEN and CDR2 is SYDVKM. The V segment lost 6 bases and the J segment 4 bases; nucleotides outside the gene matches: 11. This CDR3 region has 15 residues. The CDR3 region is CASSQNSGTVYEQYF. CDR3 sequence (DNA): TGTGCCAGCAGCCAGAATAGCGGGACCGTATACGAGCAGTACTTC. Full variable domain (rest looked up from reference TRBV28 and TRBJ2-7): DVKVTQSSRYLVKRTGEKVFLECVQDMDHENMFWYRQDPGLGLRLIYFSYDVKMKEKGDIPEGYSVSREKKERFSLILESASTNQTSMYLCASSQNSGTVYEQYFGPGTRLTVT.

This clonotype was observed a few times. This may arise from a read error, as a much more abundant clone is one base away. V usage is TRBV11-2 and J usage is TRBJ2-1; D gene uncertain. Germline V gene sequence: CDR1 SGHAT, CDR2 FQNNGV. The CDR3 contains 14 residues. The CDR3 DNA reads as TGTGCCAGCAGTTCCACCCGTCGGTTGAATGAGCAGCTCTTC. Its protein is CASSSTRRLNEQLF.

This clonotype has a handful of counts. The J gene is TRBJ2-1, the V gene TRBV19; 8 bases agree with TRBD2. The CDR3 consists of 15 residues. In germline, CDR1 is LNHDA, CDR2 SQIVND (reference sequence). J was trimmed by 6 bases and V by 6 bases; bases with no gene match: 10. The CDR3 sequence is CASRMRAGVPNEQFF. The CDR3 region has the DNA TGTGCCAGTAGGATGCGAGCGGGAGTGCCCAATGAGCAGTTCTTC.